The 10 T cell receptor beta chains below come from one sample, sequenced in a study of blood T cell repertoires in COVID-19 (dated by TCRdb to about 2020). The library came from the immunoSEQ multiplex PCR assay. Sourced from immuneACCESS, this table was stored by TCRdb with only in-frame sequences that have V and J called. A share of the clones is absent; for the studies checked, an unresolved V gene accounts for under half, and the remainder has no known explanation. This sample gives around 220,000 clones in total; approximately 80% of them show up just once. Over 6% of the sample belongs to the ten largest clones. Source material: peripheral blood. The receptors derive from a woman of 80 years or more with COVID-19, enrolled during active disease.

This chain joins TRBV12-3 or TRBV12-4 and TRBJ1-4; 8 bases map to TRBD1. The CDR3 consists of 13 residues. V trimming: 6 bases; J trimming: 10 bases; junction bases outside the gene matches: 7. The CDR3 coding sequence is TGTGCCAGCAGCCCTGGACAGGGCGGAAAACTGTTTTTT. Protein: CASSPGQGGKLFF.

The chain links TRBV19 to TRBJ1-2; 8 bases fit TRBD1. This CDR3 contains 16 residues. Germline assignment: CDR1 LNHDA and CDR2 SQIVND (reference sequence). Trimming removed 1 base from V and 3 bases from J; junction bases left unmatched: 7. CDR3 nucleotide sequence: TGTGCCAGTAGTATAGGGACAGGGTTTTTGGACTATGGCTACACCTTC. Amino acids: CASSIGTGFLDYGYTF.

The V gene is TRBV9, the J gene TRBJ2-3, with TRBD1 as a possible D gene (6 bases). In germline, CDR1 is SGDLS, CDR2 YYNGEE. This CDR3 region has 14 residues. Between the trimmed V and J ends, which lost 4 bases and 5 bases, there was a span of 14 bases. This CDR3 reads CASSFRQVEDTQYF. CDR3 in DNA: TGTGCCAGCAGCTTTCGACAGGTGGAAGATACGCAGTATTTT.

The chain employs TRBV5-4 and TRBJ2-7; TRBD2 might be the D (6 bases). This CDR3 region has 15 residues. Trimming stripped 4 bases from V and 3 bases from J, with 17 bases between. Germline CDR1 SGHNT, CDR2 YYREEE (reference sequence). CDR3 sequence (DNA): TGTGCCAGCAGCGGCAAGTGGAGGGGAGACTACGAGCAGTACTTC. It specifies CASSGKWRGDYEQYF.

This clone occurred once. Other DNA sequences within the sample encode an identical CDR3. The CDR3 loop reads CASSPRQGANTEAFF. Here the CDR3 DNA reads TGTGCCAGCAGCCCCAGACAGGGTGCGAACACTGAAGCTTTCTTT. The chain carries TRBV9 and TRBJ1-1; 7 positions match TRBD1. Trimming removed 4 bases from V and 1 base from J; junction bases left unmatched: 7. In germline, CDR1 is SGDLS, CDR2 YYNGEE. There are 15 residues in the CDR3.

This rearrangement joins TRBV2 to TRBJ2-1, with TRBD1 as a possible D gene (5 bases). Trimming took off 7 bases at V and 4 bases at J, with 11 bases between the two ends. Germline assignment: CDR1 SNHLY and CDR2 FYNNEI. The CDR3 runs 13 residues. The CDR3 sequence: CASMAGSYNEQFF. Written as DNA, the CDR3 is TGTGCCAGCATGGCAGGGTCGTACAATGAGCAGTTCTTC.

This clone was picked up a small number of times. CDR3 DNA: TGTGCCAGCGAGGACAGGGGCACCGGGGAGCTGTTTTTT. Translation: CASEDRGTGELFF. This chain connects TRBV2 to TRBJ2-2; 9 nucleotides line up with TRBD1. In germline, CDR1 is SNHLY, CDR2 FYNNEI. The CDR3 loop spans 13 amino acids. Trimming at V came to 8 bases and at J to 4 bases, leaving 2 bases not matched to a gene.

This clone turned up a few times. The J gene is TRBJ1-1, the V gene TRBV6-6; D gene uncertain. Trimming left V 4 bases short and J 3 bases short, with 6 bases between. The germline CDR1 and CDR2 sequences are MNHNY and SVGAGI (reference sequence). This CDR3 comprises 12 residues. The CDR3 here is CASSFRDTEAFF. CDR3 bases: TGTGCCAGCAGTTTCCGAGACACTGAAGCTTTCTTT.

CDR3 DNA sequence: TGTGCCAGCTCACCACCGTCACAGGGGGCGAGGAATGAGCAGTTCTTC. Translated, it gives CASSPPSQGARNEQFF. The chain couples TRBV18 to TRBJ2-1; 9 bases match TRBD1. The germline CDR1 and CDR2 sequences are KGHSH and LQKENI. The CDR3 is 16 residues long. With V trimmed by 0 bases and J by 7 bases, 7 bases remained unmatched. Full variable domain (missing parts from reference TRBV18 and TRBJ2-1): NAGVMQNPRHLVRRRGQEARLRCSPMKGHSHVYWYRQLPEEGLKFMVYLQKENIIDESGMPKERFSAEFPKEGPSILRIQQVVRGDSAAYFCASSPPSQGARNEQFFGPGTRLTVL.

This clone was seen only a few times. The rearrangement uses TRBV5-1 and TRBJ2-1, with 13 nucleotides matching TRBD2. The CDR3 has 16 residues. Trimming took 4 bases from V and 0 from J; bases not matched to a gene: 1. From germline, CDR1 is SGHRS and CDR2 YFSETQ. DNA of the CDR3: TGCGCCAGCAGCCGGACTAGCGGGAGCTCCTACAATGAGCAGTTCTTC. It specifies CASSRTSGSSYNEQFF.